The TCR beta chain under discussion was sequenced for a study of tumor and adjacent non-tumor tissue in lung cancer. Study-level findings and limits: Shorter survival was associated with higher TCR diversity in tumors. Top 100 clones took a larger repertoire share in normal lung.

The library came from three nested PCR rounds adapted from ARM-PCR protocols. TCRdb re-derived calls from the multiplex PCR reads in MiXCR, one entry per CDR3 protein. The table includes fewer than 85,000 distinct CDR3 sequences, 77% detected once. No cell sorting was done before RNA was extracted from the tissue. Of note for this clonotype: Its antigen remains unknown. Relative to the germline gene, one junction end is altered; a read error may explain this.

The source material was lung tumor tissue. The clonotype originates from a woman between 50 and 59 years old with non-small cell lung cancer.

The CDR3 is CANSYEMYTEAFF. The CDR3 DNA reads as TGTGCCAACAGTTACGAGATGTACACTGAAGCTTTCTTT. This chain connects TRBV28 to TRBJ1-1; D uncertain. The CDR3 has 13 residues. Germline V lookup: CDR1 MDHEN, CDR2 SYDVKM.